This passage covers 25 T cell receptor beta chains from one sample sequenced in a study of blood T cells in healthy people across ages. Then a second PCR, running about 6 to 12 cycles, was carried out with a sample-barcoded 5' primer and a J-beta primer mix. TCRdb redid the calling of the 5' RACE reads with MiXCR, one entry per CDR3 protein. The table lists approximately 700,000 distinct CDR3 sequences, about 30% of them singletons. The sequenced material came from blood. These receptors all stem from an elderly woman in good health.

Note on this clonotype: The junction and the germline gene differ at one end; a read error may be behind it. V and J are TRBV12-3 or TRBV12-4 and TRBJ1-1, with 8 bases that match TRBD1. The CDR3 contains 15 residues. CDR3 coding DNA: TGTGCCAGCACCCTGAGAGGACAGGGTAAAACTGGAGCTTTCTTT. Amino acid sequence: CASTLRGQGKTGAFF.

This clonotype was seen once. V usage is TRBV20-1 and J usage is TRBJ2-7, with 11 bases aligning to TRBD2. This CDR3 contains 15 residues. CDR1 DFQATT and CDR2 SNEGSKA come from the germline V gene (reference sequence). With 5 bases clipped from V and 1 base from J, the junction kept 7 bases outside the gene matches. The CDR3, as DNA: TGCAGTGCTCGAATTCTAGCGGGAGGTTCCTACGAGCAGTACTTC. This translates into CSARILAGGSYEQYF.

The chain is built from TRBV5-1 and TRBJ1-1; 7 bases align to TRBD1. V was clipped by 1 base and J by 6 bases; unmatched bases: 12. Germline CDR1 and CDR2: SGHRS and YFSETQ. The CDR3 is made up of 16 amino acids. The CDR3 sequence: CASSLSFGTDRPEAFF. The CDR3 DNA reads as TGCGCCAGCAGCTTGTCATTCGGGACAGACCGACCTGAAGCTTTCTTT.

V gene TRBV19 combines with J gene TRBJ1-2; the D is unclear. Per germline, CDR1 LNHDA and CDR2 SQIVND (reference sequence). CDR3 length: 13 residues. Trimming cost V 6 bases and J 0 bases, with 8 bases left between them. The CDR3 DNA reads as TGTGCCAGTAGGCAGAGTTCTAACTATGGCTACACCTTC. Encoded protein: CASRQSSNYGYTF.

This clonotype was observed a handful of times. The chain couples TRBV27 to TRBJ1-1; tentative D call: TRBD1 (5 bases). The germline V gene has CDR1 MNHEY and CDR2 SMNVEV (reference sequence). V lost 3 bases to trimming and J lost 6 bases, with 14 bases between them. The CDR3 spans 14 residues. Here the CDR3 reads CASSFQGFGAEAFF. CDR3 coding DNA: TGTGCCAGCAGTTTCCAGGGCTTCGGGGCTGAAGCTTTCTTT.

To note about this clonotype: An end of the junction differs from the germline gene, which may be a read error. The V gene is TRBV6-1, the J gene TRBJ2-3; D is undetermined. This CDR3 comprises 11 residues. Germline CDR1 reads MNHNS; CDR2 reads SASEGT. In nucleotides, the CDR3 is TGTGCCGGCAGCCCCCTTGATACGCAGTATTTT. Translation gives CAGSPLDTQYF.

This chain joins TRBV20-1 and TRBJ2-3, with D hard to call. CDR3 length: 11 residues. Per germline, CDR1 DFQATT and CDR2 SNEGSKA (reference sequence). Trimming took off 6 bases at V and 4 bases at J, with 8 bases between the two ends. CDR3 region: CSAEAADTQYF. The CDR3 DNA is TGCAGTGCCGAGGCCGCAGATACGCAGTATTTT.

Regarding this clonotype: A much bigger clone sits one base away, suggesting this may be a read error. The chain is built from TRBV2 and TRBJ2-1, with D hard to call. CDR1 is SNHLY and CDR2 is FYNNEI in the germline V gene. CDR3 length equals 12 residues. V was shortened by 6 bases and J by 10 bases, with 13 bases between the two germline ends. The DNA of the CDR3 is TGTGCCAGCAGGACGGCCACCGCCGAGCAGTTCTTC. Protein product: CASRTATAEQFF.

This chain connects TRBV20-1 to TRBJ2-4, with 7 bases that match TRBD1. Germline V lookup: CDR1 DFQATT, CDR2 SNEGSKA (reference sequence). V was clipped by 6 bases and J by 2 bases; unmatched bases: 4. The CDR3 covers 13 residues. The DNA for the CDR3 is TGCAGTGCCAGGGGGTACACCAAAAACATTCAGTACTTC. As protein: CSARGYTKNIQYF.

In regard to this clonotype: The junction does not match germline at one end; this may be a read error. The chain employs TRBV27 and TRBJ2-6, with TRBD2 identical over 7 bases. The CDR3 sequence is 19 residues long. Germline lookup yields CDR1 MNHEY and CDR2 SMNVEV (reference sequence). The CDR3 coding sequence is TGTACCAGCAGTTTACTTCCTACTAGCGTCCTCTCTGGGGCCAACGTCCTGACTTTC. This translates into CTSSLLPTSVLSGANVLTF.

This clonotype was seen repeatedly, ten times or more. The genes are TRBV5-1 and TRBJ1-4, with a possible D match to TRBD1 (6 bases). The CDR3 sequence is 16 residues long. Germline CDR1 SGHRS, CDR2 YFSETQ. Trimming took off 0 bases at V and 2 bases at J, with 11 bases between the two ends. The CDR3 loop reads CASSLVGGGTNEKLFF. Written as DNA, the CDR3 is TGCGCCAGCAGCTTGGTAGGGGGAGGCACTAATGAAAAACTGTTTTTT.

CDR3 sequence: CASSQGGIEETQYF. CDR3 DNA: TGCGCCAGCAGCCAAGGGGGAATTGAGGAGACCCAGTACTTC. The chain combines TRBV4-3 with TRBJ2-5; D unresolved. Trimming took 1 base from V and 5 from J, leaving 11 bases between them. The CDR3 is made up of 14 amino acids. The germline CDR1 and CDR2 sequences are LGHNA and YSLEER.

A note on this clonotype: Given a much more abundant clone one base away, this may be a read error. The chain combines TRBV6-2 or TRBV6-3 with TRBJ2-1; TRBD2 aligns across 13 bases. CDR3 length: 16 residues. After removal of 5 bases from V and 9 bases from J, the junction contained 10 bases not matched to a gene. CDR1 and CDR2 from the germline V gene are MNHEY and SVGEGT. CDR3: CASSTPGLAGRSEQFF. The CDR3 DNA is TGTGCCAGCAGTACGCCGGGACTAGCGGGGAGGAGTGAGCAGTTCTTC.

About this clonotype: The junction departs from germline at one end; a sequencing error may be responsible. This chain links TRBV12-3 or TRBV12-4 with TRBJ2-3; possible D gene TRBD1, 6 bases. This CDR3 contains 14 residues. The CDR3 coding sequence is TGTGCCAGCAGACTAATCCAGGGGTCCAGATACGCAGTATTT. This sequence encodes CASRLIQGSRYAVF.

This clonotype occurred many times. The chain recombines TRBV14 with TRBJ1-1, with D uncertain. V was pared by 1 base and J by 3 bases, with 3 bases between. This CDR3 is built from 12 residues. Germline V gene sequence: CDR1 SGHDN, CDR2 FVKESK. CDR3 sequence (DNA): TGTGCCAGCAGCCAAGTGTACACTGAAGCTTTCTTT. Its translation: CASSQVYTEAFF.

This clonotype has only a few counts. A single base separates this from a much larger clone, so it may be a read error. The J gene is TRBJ2-2, the V gene TRBV7-2, with a tentative D call TRBD1 (5 bases). Germline V lookup: CDR1 SGHTA, CDR2 FQGNSA. Trimming left V 7 bases short and J 8 bases short, with 14 bases between. The CDR3 length is 13 residues. CDR3 protein: CASTMGRGGELFF. For the CDR3, the DNA is TGTGCCAGCACCATGGGGCGCGGTGGGGAGCTGTTTTTT.

The V and J genes are TRBV20-1 and TRBJ1-5; weak D call: TRBD1 (5 bases). CDR3 size: 16 residues. The germline CDR1 and CDR2 sequences are DFQATT and SNEGSKA (reference sequence). The V end lost 7 bases, the J end lost 6 bases, and 25 bases lay between the germline ends. In DNA form, the CDR3 reads TGCAGTGTTAGGGGTATATGGCAGGGATGGAGTCAGCCCCAGCATTTT. Encoded protein: CSVRGIWQGWSQPQHF.

This clonotype was seen a few times. The chain recombines TRBV30 with TRBJ2-3, with TRBD2 as a possible D gene (6 bases). This CDR3 contains 15 residues. In germline, CDR1 is GTSNPN, CDR2 SVGIG (reference sequence). V gave up 2 bases and J gave up 6 bases, with 18 bases separating them. CDR3: CAWSRSGLPQDTQYF. CDR3 DNA: TGTGCCTGGAGTAGGAGCGGGCTACCGCAGGATACGCAGTATTTT.

The sample holds many counts of this clonotype. The chain has TRBV6-4 and TRBJ2-3; 8 bases fit TRBD2. The CDR3 covers 15 residues. After removal of 3 bases from V and 1 base from J, the junction contained 3 bases not matched to a gene. CDR1 and CDR2 from the germline V gene are MRHNA and SNTAGT. The CDR3 is CASSESGGGTDTQYF. CDR3 nucleotides: TGTGCCAGCAGTGAGAGCGGGGGTGGCACAGATACGCAGTATTTT.

This clonotype was seen at least ten times. The gene calls are TRBV12-3 or TRBV12-4 and TRBJ2-5, with 7 bases lining up with TRBD1. V lost 6 bases to trimming and J lost 5 bases; unmatched junction nucleotides: 15. The CDR3 sequence is 16 residues long. The CDR3 nucleotides read TGTGCCAGCAGCCTGAGGACAGGACCGCAACAGGAGACCCAGTACTTC. This translates into CASSLRTGPQQETQYF.

This chain uses TRBV5-1 with TRBJ1-6, with TRBD1 matching over 10 bases. The CDR3 is 15 amino acids. Germline-derived CDR1 and CDR2 are SGHRS and YFSETQ. The V and J ends lost 4 bases and 9 bases, in that order; junction bases with no gene match: 7. CDR3 nucleotides: TGCGCCAGCAGCGAAGGGACAGGGGATGGTTCACCCCTCCACTTT. This gives the protein CASSEGTGDGSPLHF.

The rearrangement uses TRBV6-5 and TRBJ1-2, with 8 bases fitting TRBD1. The trim removed 0 bases at V and 8 bases at J, leaving 11 bases unmatched. The CDR3 extends over 16 amino acids. CDR1 MNHEY and CDR2 SVGAGI come from the germline V gene. For the CDR3, the DNA is TGTGCCAGCAGTTACTCTTCCAGGGGACAGGCGATAGGCTACACCTTC. As protein: CASSYSSRGQAIGYTF.

This clonotype was counted at least ten times. The chain recombines TRBV7-3 with TRBJ1-6, with D uncertain. The CDR3 consists of 15 residues. V gave up 5 bases and J gave up 4 bases, with 12 bases separating them. From germline, CDR1 is SGHTA and CDR2 FQGTGA. CDR3 amino acids: CASSVGTLYNSPLHF. In DNA, the CDR3 is TGTGCCAGCAGCGTAGGAACACTTTATAATTCACCCCTCCACTTT. Combining the CDR3 with reference TRBV7-3 and TRBJ1-6 gives the whole variable domain GAGVSQTPSNKVTEKGKYVELRCDPISGHTALYWYRQSLGQGPEFLIYFQGTGAADDSGLPNDRFFAVRPEGSVSTLKIQRTERGDSAVYLCASSVGTLYNSPLHFGNGTRLTVT.

The chain links TRBV6-1 to TRBJ1-4; tentative D call: TRBD1 (5 bases). The CDR3 runs to 14 residues. Germline values: CDR1 MNHNS, CDR2 SASEGT. V was clipped by 3 bases and J by 9 bases, with 14 bases between them. The CDR3 region is CASSDPLGVQKLFF. CDR3 bases: TGTGCCAGCAGTGACCCCCTGGGGGTTCAAAAACTGTTTTTT.

This clonotype appeared many times. The gene calls are TRBV20-1 and TRBJ1-5; 7 positions agree with TRBD1. CDR1 DFQATT and CDR2 SNEGSKA come from the germline V gene (reference sequence). V gave up 0 bases and J gave up 0 bases; unmatched junction bases: 8. The CDR3 is 17 amino acids. The CDR3 loop is CSARDYQGVYSNQPQHF. The CDR3 DNA sequence: TGCAGTGCTAGAGACTACCAGGGGGTTTATAGCAATCAGCCCCAGCATTTT.